This is a list of T cell receptor beta chains from one sample in a study of radiation and T cells in renal cell carcinoma. The repertoire was sequenced with immunoSEQ multiplex PCR; TCRdb's copy has only in-frame clones and lacks some. The data contain around 170,000 clones, about 85% of them singletons. This material consisted of blood, taken from a patient whose treatment included radiotherapy and nephrectomy. These receptors originate from a woman between 45 and 60 years old with renal cell carcinoma. Both conserved end residues are part of each CDR3. D genes are given only for firm matches.

d_gene: .; v_gene: TRBV18; j_gene: TRBJ1-1; CDR3aa: CASSPLPQMNTEAFF; CDR3nt: TGTGCCAGCTCACCCCTACCTCAGATGAACACTGAAGCTTTCTTT
d_gene: .; v_gene: TRBV7-9; j_gene: TRBJ1-3; CDR3aa: CASSREGSSSGNTIYF; CDR3nt: TGTGCCAGCAGCCGAGAGGGCTCGAGCTCTGGAAACACCATATATTTT
d_gene: .; v_gene: TRBV6-1; j_gene: TRBJ2-5; CDR3aa: CASSESLAVETQYF; CDR3nt: TGTGCCAGCAGTGAATCACTAGCTGTAGAGACCCAGTACTTC
d_gene: .; v_gene: TRBV7-3; j_gene: TRBJ2-7; CDR3aa: CASSLTGGEQYF; CDR3nt: TGTGCCAGCAGCTTAACGGGTGGCGAGCAGTACTTC
d_gene: .; v_gene: TRBV6-6; j_gene: TRBJ2-2; CDR3aa: CASSYAGLTGELFF; CDR3nt: TGTGCCAGCAGTTACGCAGGGCTCACCGGGGAGCTGTTTTTT
d_gene: TRBD1; v_gene: TRBV6-1; j_gene: TRBJ1-5; CDR3aa: CASRRQGDSNQPQHF; CDR3nt: TGTGCCAGCAGGAGACAGGGCGATAGCAATCAGCCCCAGCATTTT
d_gene: .; v_gene: TRBV7-9; j_gene: TRBJ2-2; CDR3aa: CASSLVQGGYTGELFF; CDR3nt: TGTGCCAGCAGCTTAGTTCAGGGAGGCTACACCGGGGAGCTGTTTTTT
d_gene: TRBD1; v_gene: TRBV7-9; j_gene: TRBJ2-5; CDR3aa: CASSFGTGEETQYF; CDR3nt: TGTGCCAGCAGCTTTGGGACAGGGGAAGAGACCCAGTACTTC
d_gene: .; v_gene: TRBV6-5; j_gene: TRBJ2-1; CDR3aa: CASSYSWGSSYNEQFF; CDR3nt: TGTGCCAGCAGTTACTCGTGGGGGAGCTCCTACAATGAGCAGTTCTTC
d_gene: TRBD2; v_gene: TRBV11-2; j_gene: TRBJ2-3; CDR3aa: CASSPTGLAGGLDTQYF; CDR3nt: TGTGCCAGCAGCCCGACTGGACTAGCGGGGGGTCTAGATACGCAGTATTTT
d_gene: .; v_gene: TRBV18; j_gene: TRBJ1-3; CDR3aa: CASSQGSSGNTIYF; CDR3nt: TGTGCCAGCTCACAGGGGAGCTCTGGAAACACCATATATTTT
d_gene: .; v_gene: TRBV9; j_gene: TRBJ1-6; CDR3aa: CASNRDTNSPLHF; CDR3nt: TGTGCCAGCAACCGGGACACAAATTCACCCCTCCACTTT
d_gene: .; v_gene: TRBV7-9; j_gene: TRBJ1-5; CDR3aa: CASSIGTPTQPQHF; CDR3nt: TGTGCCAGCAGCATCGGGACGCCGACCCAGCCCCAGCATTTT
d_gene: .; v_gene: TRBV10-3; j_gene: TRBJ1-3; CDR3aa: CAISGQYSGNTIYF; CDR3nt: TGTGCCATCAGTGGACAGTACTCTGGAAACACCATATATTTT
d_gene: .; v_gene: TRBV6-5; j_gene: TRBJ2-2; CDR3aa: CASSYSRQVTGELFF; CDR3nt: TGTGCCAGCAGTTACTCCCGGCAGGTGACCGGGGAGCTGTTTTTT
d_gene: .; v_gene: TRBV19; j_gene: TRBJ1-1; CDR3aa: CASSRQLYTEAFF; CDR3nt: TGTGCCAGTAGCCGTCAACTCTACACTGAAGCTTTCTTT
d_gene: .; v_gene: TRBV5-6; j_gene: TRBJ2-1; CDR3aa: CASSLYRLSSYNEQFF; CDR3nt: TGTGCCAGCAGCTTGTACCGACTTAGCTCCTACAATGAGCAGTTCTTC
d_gene: TRBD1; v_gene: TRBV4-3; j_gene: TRBJ1-1; CDR3aa: CASSQNRGRTEAFF; CDR3nt: TGCGCCAGCAGCCAGAACAGGGGGCGGACTGAAGCTTTCTTT
d_gene: .; v_gene: TRBV9; j_gene: TRBJ1-2; CDR3aa: CASSTHDRVVYGYTF; CDR3nt: TGTGCCAGCAGCACCCATGACAGAGTCGTCTATGGCTACACCTTC